The TCR beta chain under discussion was sequenced for a study of Ad26.COV2.S vaccination and SARS-CoV-2 variants. Treatment denoted: about 20 received Ad26.COV2.S at low or high dose, single or two shots; roughly five received placebo; per-sample allocation not given. Each sample was drawn 63 days after the first injection (of vaccine or placebo). Germline assignment: CDR1 MDHEN and CDR2 SYDVKM. Trimming took 3 bases from V and 5 from J, leaving 13 bases between them. This CDR3 has 14 residues. Method: immunoSEQ multiplex PCR; TCRdb's copy keeps in-frame clones and lacks some. The sample holds some 420,000 clones, approximately 88% seen once. Regarding this clone: Its specificity is unknown.

Study-level results: Placebo recipients showed lower spike-specific TCR breadth than vaccinees.

This receptor was taken from a person between 18 and 59 years old who received the Ad26.COV2.S COVID-19 vaccine or a placebo. This rearrangement joins TRBV28 to TRBJ1-1, with a weak D call TRBD1 (5 bases). The sample in question was peripheral blood, obtained in a trial of Ad26.COV2.S vaccine versus placebo. The DNA of the CDR3 is TGTGCCAGCAGTTTTATGTCGGGGGGAACTGAAGCTTTCTTT. Protein product: CASSFMSGGTEAFF.